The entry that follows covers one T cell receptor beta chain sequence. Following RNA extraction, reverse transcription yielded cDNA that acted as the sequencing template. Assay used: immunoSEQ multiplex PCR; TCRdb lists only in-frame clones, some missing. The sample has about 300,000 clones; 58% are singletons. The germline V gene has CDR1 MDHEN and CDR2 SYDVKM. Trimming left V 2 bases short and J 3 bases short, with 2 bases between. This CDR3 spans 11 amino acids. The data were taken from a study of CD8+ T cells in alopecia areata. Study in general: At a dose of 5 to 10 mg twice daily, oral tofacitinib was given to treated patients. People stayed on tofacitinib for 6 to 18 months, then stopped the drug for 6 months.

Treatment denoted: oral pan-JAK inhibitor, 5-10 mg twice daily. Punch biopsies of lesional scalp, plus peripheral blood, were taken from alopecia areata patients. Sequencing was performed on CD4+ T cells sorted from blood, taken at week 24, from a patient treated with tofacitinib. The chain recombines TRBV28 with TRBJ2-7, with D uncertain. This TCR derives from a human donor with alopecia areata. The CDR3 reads CASSLIYEQYF. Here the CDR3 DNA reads TGTGCCAGCAGTTTAATCTACGAGCAGTACTTC.